This T cell receptor beta chain was documented in a study of CD8 T cells in ankylosing spondylitis. Study-level results: Blood of patients with ankylosing spondylitis appeared to be characterized by a TCR beta motif of eight or nine highly homologous variants. Researchers report that disease-linked clones proved CD8+ and relatively rare in peripheral blood. Within matched ankylosing spondylitis synovial fluid, disease-linked clones were reportedly significantly enriched.

Quantitative molecular-barcoded 5'-RACE generated the TCR beta libraries. TCRdb itself ran the 5' RACE reads through MiXCR, one entry per CDR3 protein. The sample includes more than 150,000 distinct CDR3 sequences, approximately 18% of them seen just once. Many counts were recorded for this clonotype. What it binds is not known. The sequence came from a male donor between 5 and 35 years old with ankylosing spondylitis or in good health (not recorded which). Sequencing input: blood, either unsorted or a sorted T cell fraction (not recorded which).

The DNA for the CDR3 is TGTGCCAGCAGCCAAACGGGACTAGAAAACATTCAGTACTTC. Its translation: CASSQTGLENIQYF. V is TRBV4-2 and J is TRBJ2-4, with TRBD2 matching over 8 bases. The CDR3 runs to 14 residues. V was clipped by 2 bases and J by 5 bases; unmatched bases: 2. The germline V gene has CDR1 LGHNA and CDR2 YNFKEQ.